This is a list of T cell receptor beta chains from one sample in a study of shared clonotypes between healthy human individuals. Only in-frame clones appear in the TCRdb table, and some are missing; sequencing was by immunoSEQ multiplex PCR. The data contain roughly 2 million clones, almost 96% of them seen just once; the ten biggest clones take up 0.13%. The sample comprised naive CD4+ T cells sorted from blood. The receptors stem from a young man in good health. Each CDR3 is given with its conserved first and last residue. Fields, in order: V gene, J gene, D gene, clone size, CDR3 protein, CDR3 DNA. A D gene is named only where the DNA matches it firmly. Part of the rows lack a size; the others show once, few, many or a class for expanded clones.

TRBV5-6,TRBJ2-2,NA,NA,CASSSLYGITGELFF,TGTGCCAGCAGCTCGCTGTATGGAATCACCGGGGAGCTGTTTTTT
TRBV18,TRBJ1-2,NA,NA,CASSPESDYGYTF,TGTGCCAGCTCACCAGAATCGGACTATGGCTACACCTTC
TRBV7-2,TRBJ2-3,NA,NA,CASSSYGDTQYF,TGTGCCAGCAGCTCTTATGGAGATACGCAGTATTTT
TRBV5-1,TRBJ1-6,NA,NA,CASSGDSYYNSPLHF,TGCGCCAGCAGCGGCGACAGTTACTATAATTCACCCCTCCACTTT
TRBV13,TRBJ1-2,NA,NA,CASSENYGYTF,TGTGCCAGCAGCGAAAACTATGGCTACACCTTC
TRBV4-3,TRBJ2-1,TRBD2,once,CASSQQPGGPNEQFF,TGCGCCAGCAGCCAACAACCGGGGGGACCCAATGAGCAGTTCTTC
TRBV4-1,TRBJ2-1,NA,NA,CASSYRSYNEQFF,TGCGCCAGCAGTTACAGATCCTACAATGAGCAGTTCTTC
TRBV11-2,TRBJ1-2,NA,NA,CASSLDWLGGGYTF,TGTGCCAGCAGCTTAGATTGGCTAGGAGGAGGCTACACCTTC
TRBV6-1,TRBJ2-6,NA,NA,CASSDSGANVLTF,TGTGCCAGCTCCGACTCTGGGGCCAACGTCCTGACTTTC
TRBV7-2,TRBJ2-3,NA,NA,CASSSSPSTDTQYF,TGTGCCAGCAGCTCGTCGCCCAGCACAGATACGCAGTATTTT
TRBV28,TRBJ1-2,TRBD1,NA,CASSSPDRAHYGYTF,TGTGCCAGCAGCAGCCCGGACAGGGCCCACTATGGCTACACCTTC
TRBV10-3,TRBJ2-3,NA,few,CASGITDTQYF,TGTGCTTCCGGGATCACAGATACGCAGTATTTT
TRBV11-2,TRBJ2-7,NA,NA,CASSLTLEAWYEQYF,TGTGCCAGCAGCTTAACCCTGGAGGCTTGGTACGAGCAGTACTTC
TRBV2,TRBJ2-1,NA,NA,CASSDRVAYNEQFF,TGTGCCAGCAGTGATCGGGTCGCCTACAATGAGCAGTTCTTC
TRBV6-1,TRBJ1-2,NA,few,CASGERINYGYTF,TGTGCCAGCGGCGAAAGAATTAACTATGGCTACACCTTC
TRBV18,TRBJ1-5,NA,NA,CASSGGLSQPQHF,TGTGCCAGCTCAGGAGGGCTCAGTCAGCCCCAGCATTTT
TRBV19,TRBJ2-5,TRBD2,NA,CASSISWGTSGETQYF,TGTGCCAGTAGTATTAGTTGGGGGACTAGCGGAGAGACCCAGTACTTC
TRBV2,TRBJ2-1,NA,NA,CASRETSLSFEQFF,TGTGCCAGCAGAGAAACTAGCCTGTCATTTGAGCAGTTCTTC
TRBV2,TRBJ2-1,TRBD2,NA,CASKPGLAGFEQFF,TGTGCCAGCAAACCGGGACTAGCGGGGTTTGAGCAGTTCTTC
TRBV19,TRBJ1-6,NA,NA,CATKGGWNSPLHF,TGTGCCACCAAAGGGGGTTGGAATTCACCCCTCCACTTT
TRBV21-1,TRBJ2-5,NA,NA,CASSKVQGAGGETQYF,TGTGCCAGCAGCAAAGTCCAGGGGGCTGGGGGGGAGACCCAGTACTTC
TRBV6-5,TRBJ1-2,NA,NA,CASTVRAHSNYGYTF,TGTGCCAGCACGGTTAGAGCCCACTCTAACTATGGCTACACCTTC
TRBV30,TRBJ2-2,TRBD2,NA,CAWRSGAGGNTGELFF,TGTGCCTGGAGGAGCGGAGCGGGGGGTAACACCGGGGAGCTGTTTTTT
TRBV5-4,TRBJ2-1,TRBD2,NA,CASSPGRASYNEQFF,TGTGCCAGCAGCCCCGGGAGGGCTTCCTACAATGAGCAGTTCTTC
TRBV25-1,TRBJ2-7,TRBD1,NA,CASSADRGSKSYEQYF,TGTGCCAGCAGTGCCGACAGGGGCTCTAAATCCTACGAGCAGTACTTC
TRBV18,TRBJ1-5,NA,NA,CASSPLGVGSNQPQHF,TGTGCCAGCTCACCCCTCGGGGTTGGTAGCAATCAGCCCCAGCATTTT
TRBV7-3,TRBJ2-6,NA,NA,CASSQGQLPSGANVLTF,TGTGCCAGCAGCCAAGGGCAGTTACCCTCTGGGGCCAACGTCCTGACTTTC
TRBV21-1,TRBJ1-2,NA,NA,CASSTTDGYGYTF,TGTGCCAGCAGCACCACGGACGGATATGGCTACACCTTC
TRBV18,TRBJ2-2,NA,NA,CASSVGTNTGELFF,TGTGCCAGCTCAGTAGGGACGAACACCGGGGAGCTGTTTTTT
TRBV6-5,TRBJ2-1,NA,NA,CASSYSNRGHNEQFF,TGTGCCAGCAGTTACTCGAACCGTGGCCACAATGAGCAGTTCTTC
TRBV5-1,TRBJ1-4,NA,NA,CASSFGPQGRAGNEKLFF,TGCGCCAGCAGCTTCGGCCCTCAGGGGCGGGCTGGGAATGAAAAACTGTTTTTT
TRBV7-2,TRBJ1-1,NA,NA,CASSFTGGNTEAFF,TGTGCCAGCAGCTTTACTGGGGGGAACACTGAAGCTTTCTTT
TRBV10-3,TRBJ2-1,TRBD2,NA,CAKSSGRAGNEQFF,TGTGCCAAGAGTAGCGGGAGGGCCGGGAATGAGCAGTTCTTC
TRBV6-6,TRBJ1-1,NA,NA,CASSYLEMNTEAFF,TGTGCCAGCAGTTACCTGGAAATGAACACTGAAGCTTTCTTT
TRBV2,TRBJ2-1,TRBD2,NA,CASQGGTSGAMSSYNEQFF,TGTGCCAGCCAGGGAGGGACTAGCGGGGCGATGAGCTCCTACAATGAGCAGTTCTTC
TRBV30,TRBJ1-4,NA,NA,CAWSGRRSEKLFF,TGTGCCTGGAGCGGTCGGCGAAGTGAAAAACTGTTTTTT
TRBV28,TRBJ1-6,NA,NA,CASRMGGNSPLHF,TGTGCCAGCCGGATGGGGGGGAATTCACCCCTCCACTTT
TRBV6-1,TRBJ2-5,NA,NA,CASSMPQETQYF,TGTGCCAGCAGTATGCCTCAAGAGACCCAGTACTTC
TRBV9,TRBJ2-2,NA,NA,CASSVGRQPGELFF,TGTGCCAGCAGCGTAGGTAGGCAACCCGGGGAGCTGTTTTTT
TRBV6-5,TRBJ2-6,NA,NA,CASRTLANVLTF,TGTGCCAGCAGGACTCTGGCCAACGTCCTGACTTTC
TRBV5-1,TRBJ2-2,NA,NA,CASSGNTGELFF,TGCGCCAGCAGCGGGAACACCGGGGAGCTGTTTTTT
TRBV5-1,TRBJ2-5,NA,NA,CASSLTKSQETQYF,TGCGCCAGCAGCTTGACAAAAAGCCAAGAGACCCAGTACTTC
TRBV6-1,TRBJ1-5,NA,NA,CASSEQVRGGQPQHF,TGTGCCAGCAGTGAACAGGTTAGGGGTGGACAGCCCCAGCATTTT
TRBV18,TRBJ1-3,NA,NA,CASSPMSGAEGTIYF,TGTGCCAGCTCACCGATGTCGGGGGCGGAGGGCACCATATATTTT
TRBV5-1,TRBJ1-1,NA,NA,CASRTNGGDTEAFF,TGCGCCAGCAGAACCAACGGGGGTGACACTGAAGCTTTCTTT
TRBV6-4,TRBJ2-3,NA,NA,CASSDKGRTPHTQYF,TGTGCCAGCAGTGATAAGGGACGCACTCCGCATACGCAGTATTTT
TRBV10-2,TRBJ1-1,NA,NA,CASSAQGGEAFF,TGCGCCAGCAGTGCGCAGGGAGGTGAAGCTTTCTTT